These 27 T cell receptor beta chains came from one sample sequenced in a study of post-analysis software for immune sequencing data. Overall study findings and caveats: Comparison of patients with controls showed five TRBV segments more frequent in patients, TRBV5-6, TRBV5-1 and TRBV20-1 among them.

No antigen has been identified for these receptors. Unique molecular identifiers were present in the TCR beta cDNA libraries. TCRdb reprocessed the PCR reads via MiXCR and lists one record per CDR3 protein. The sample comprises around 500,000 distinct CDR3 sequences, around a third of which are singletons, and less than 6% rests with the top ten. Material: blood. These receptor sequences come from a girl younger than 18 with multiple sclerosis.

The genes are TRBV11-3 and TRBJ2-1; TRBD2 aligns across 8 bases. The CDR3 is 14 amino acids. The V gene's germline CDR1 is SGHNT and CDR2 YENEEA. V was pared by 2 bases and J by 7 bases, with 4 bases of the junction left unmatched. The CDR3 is CASSLTGGRNEQFF. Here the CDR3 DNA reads TGTGCCAGCAGCTTAACGGGGGGGCGTAATGAGCAGTTCTTC.

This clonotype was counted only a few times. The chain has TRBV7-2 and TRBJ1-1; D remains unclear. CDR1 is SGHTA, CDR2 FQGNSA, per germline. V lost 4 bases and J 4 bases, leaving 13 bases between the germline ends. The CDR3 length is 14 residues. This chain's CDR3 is CASSSGWGSTEAFF. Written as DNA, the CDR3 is TGTGCCAGCAGCTCAGGTTGGGGAAGCACTGAAGCTTTCTTT.

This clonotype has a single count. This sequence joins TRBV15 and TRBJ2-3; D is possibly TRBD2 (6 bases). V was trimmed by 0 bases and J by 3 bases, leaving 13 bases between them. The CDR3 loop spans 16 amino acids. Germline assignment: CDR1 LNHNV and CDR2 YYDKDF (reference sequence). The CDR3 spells CATSRDFGGTTDTQYF. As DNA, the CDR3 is TGTGCCACCAGCAGAGATTTCGGGGGAACTACAGATACGCAGTATTTT.

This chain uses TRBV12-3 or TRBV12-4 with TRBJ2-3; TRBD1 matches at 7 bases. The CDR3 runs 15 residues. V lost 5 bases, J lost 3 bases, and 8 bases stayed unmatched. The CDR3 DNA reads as TGTGCCAGCAGTCCTGACAGGGATTGGACAGATACGCAGTATTTT. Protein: CASSPDRDWTDTQYF.

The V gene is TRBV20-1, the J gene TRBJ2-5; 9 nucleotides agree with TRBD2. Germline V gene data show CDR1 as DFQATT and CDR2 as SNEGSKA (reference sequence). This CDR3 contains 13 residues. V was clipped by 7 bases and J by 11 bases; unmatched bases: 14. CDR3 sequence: CSVRGGAFGEQYF. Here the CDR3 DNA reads TGCAGTGTTCGCGGGGGGGCCTTTGGTGAGCAGTACTTC.

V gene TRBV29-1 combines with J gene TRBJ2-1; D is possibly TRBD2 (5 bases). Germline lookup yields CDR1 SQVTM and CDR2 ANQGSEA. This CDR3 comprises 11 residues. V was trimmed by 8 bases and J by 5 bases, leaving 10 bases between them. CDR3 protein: CSSEVNNEQFF. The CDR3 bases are TGCAGCTCGGAGGTAAACAATGAGCAGTTCTTC.

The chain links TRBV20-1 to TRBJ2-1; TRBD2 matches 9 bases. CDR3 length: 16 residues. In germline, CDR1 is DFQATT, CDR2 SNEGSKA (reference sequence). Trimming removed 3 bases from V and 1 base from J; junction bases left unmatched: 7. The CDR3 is CSASDAGGGSYNEQFF. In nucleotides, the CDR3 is TGCAGTGCTAGTGACGCGGGGGGGGGTTCCTACAATGAGCAGTTCTTC.

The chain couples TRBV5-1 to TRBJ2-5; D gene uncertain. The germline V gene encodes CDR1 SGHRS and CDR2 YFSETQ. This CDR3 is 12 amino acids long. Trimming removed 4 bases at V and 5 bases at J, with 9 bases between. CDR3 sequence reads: CASSPSVETQYF. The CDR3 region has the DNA TGCGCCAGCAGCCCATCGGTTGAGACCCAGTACTTC.

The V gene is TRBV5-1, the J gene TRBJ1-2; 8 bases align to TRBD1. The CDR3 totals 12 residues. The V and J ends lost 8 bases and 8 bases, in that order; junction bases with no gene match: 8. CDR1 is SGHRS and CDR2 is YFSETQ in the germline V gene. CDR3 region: CASSEDREGYTF. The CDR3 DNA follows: TGCGCCAGTAGCGAGGACAGGGAAGGCTACACCTTC.

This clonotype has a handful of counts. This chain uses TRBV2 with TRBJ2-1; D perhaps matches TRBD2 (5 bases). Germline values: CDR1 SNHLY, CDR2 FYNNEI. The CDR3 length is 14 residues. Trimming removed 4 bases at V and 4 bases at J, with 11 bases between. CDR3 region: CASSVTGTYNEQFF. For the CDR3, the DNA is TGTGCCAGCAGTGTCACGGGAACGTACAATGAGCAGTTCTTC.

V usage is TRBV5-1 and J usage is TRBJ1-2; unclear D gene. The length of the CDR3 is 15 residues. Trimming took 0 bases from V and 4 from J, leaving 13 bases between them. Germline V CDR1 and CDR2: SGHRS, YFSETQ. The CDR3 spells CASSLGPDRTYGYTF. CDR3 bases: TGCGCCAGCAGCTTGGGTCCGGATAGGACCTATGGCTACACCTTC.

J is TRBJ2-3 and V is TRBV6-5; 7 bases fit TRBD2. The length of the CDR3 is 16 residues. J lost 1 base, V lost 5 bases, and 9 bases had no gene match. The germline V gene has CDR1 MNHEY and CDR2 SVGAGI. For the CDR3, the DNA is TGTGCCAGCAGTATACAGTCTAGCGGAGGCACAGATACGCAGTATTTT. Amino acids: CASSIQSSGGTDTQYF.

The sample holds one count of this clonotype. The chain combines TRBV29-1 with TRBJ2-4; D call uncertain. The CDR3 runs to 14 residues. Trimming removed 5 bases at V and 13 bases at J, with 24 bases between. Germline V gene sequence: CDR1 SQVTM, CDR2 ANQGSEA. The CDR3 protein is CSVIVRYPYNEQYF. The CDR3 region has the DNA TGCAGCGTTATAGTACGGTATCCCTACAATGAGCAGTACTTC.

The CDR3 sequence: CASSAEGQGLPWAGNTIYF. For the CDR3, the DNA is TGTGCCAGCAGCGCCGAGGGACAGGGGTTGCCATGGGCTGGAAACACCATATATTTT. The chain employs TRBV7-8 and TRBJ1-3; 10 bases fit TRBD1. Trimming cost V 5 bases and J 2 bases; bases outside gene matches: 15. Germline CDR1 is SGHVS and CDR2 is FQNEAQ. The CDR3 spans 19 residues. Filled out from reference TRBV7-8 and TRBJ1-3, the complete variable domain reads GAGVSQSPRYKVAKRGQDVALRCDPISGHVSLFWYQQALGQGPEFLTYFQNEAQLDKSGLPSDRFFAERPEGSVSTLKIQRTQQEDSAVYLCASSAEGQGLPWAGNTIYFGEGSWLTVV.

DNA for the CDR3: TGTGCCAGCAGTTTCGGACAGGGAGGTCTTTATGGCTACACCTTC. Amino acids: CASSFGQGGLYGYTF. This chain connects TRBV12-3 or TRBV12-4 to TRBJ1-2, with 8 positions matching TRBD1. This CDR3 region has 15 residues. Trimming at V came to 3 bases and at J to 5 bases, leaving 8 bases not matched to a gene.

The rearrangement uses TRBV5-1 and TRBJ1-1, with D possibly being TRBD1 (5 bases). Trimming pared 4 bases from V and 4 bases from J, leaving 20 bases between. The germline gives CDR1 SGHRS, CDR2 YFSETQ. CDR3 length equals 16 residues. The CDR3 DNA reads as TGCGCCAGCAGCCCCGACGGTGCCGGTGGGGGCACTGAAGCTTTCTTT. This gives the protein CASSPDGAGGGTEAFF. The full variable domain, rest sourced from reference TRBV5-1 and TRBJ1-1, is KAGVTQTPRYLIKTRGQQVTLSCSPISGHRSVSWYQQTPGQGLQFLFEYFSETQRNKGNFPGRFSGRQFSNSRSEMNVSTLELGDSALYLCASSPDGAGGGTEAFFGQGTRLTVV.

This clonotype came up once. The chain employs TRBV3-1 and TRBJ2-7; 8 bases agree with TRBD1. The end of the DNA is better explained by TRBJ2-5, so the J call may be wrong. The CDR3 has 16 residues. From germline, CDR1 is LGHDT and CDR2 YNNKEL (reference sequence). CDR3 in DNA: TGTGCCAGCAGTTTGATATGGACAGGGTCATTGGAGACCCAGTACTTC. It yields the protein CASSLIWTGSLETQYF.

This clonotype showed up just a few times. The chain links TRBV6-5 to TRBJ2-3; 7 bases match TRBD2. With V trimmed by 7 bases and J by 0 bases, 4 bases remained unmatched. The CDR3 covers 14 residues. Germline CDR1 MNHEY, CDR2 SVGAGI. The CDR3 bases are TGTGCCAGCACCGGGGGGATTAGCACAGATACGCAGTATTTT. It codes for CASTGGISTDTQYF.

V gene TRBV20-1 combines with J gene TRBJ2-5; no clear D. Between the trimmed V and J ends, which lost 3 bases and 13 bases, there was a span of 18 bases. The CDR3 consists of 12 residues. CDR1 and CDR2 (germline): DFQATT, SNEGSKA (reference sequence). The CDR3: CSARDVTEMPYF. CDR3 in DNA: TGCAGTGCTAGGGATGTGACGGAGATGCCGTACTTC.

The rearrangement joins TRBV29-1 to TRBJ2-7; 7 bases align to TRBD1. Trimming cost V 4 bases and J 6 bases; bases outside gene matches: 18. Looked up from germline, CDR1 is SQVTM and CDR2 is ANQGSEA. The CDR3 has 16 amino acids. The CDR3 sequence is CSVVEGVRQGPREQYF. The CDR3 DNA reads TGCAGCGTTGTAGAGGGGGTTCGACAGGGTCCCCGCGAGCAGTACTTC.

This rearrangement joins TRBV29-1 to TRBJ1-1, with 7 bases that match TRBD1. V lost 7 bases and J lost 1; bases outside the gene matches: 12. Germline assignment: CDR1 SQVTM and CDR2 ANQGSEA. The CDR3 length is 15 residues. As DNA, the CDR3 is TGCAGCGCCCCTGGGGCGAGGGGGCGGAACACTGAAGCTTTCTTT. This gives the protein CSAPGARGRNTEAFF.

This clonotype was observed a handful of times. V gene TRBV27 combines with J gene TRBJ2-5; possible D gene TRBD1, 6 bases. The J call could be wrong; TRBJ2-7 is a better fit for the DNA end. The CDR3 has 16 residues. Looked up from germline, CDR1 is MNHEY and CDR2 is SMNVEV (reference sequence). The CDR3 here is CASSAPYGQIVYEQYF. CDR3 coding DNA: TGTGCCAGCAGTGCCCCATACGGACAGATAGTCTACGAGCAGTACTTC.

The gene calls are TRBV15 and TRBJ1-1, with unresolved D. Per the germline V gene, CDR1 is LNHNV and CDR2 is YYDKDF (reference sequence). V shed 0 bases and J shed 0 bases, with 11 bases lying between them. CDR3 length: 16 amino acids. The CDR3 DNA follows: TGTGCCACCAGCAGAGATTTCGGCTTCATGAACACTGAAGCTTTCTTT. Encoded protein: CATSRDFGFMNTEAFF.

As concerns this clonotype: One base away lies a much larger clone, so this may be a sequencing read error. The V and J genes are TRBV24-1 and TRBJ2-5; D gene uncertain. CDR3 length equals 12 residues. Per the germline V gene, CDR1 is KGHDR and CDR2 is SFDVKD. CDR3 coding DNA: TGTGCCGCCAGTGATTTTCTGGAGACCCAGTACTTC. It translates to CAASDFLETQYF.

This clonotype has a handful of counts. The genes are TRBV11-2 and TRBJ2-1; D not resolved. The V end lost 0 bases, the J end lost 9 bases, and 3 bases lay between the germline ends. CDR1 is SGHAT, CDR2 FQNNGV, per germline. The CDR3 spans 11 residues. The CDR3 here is CASSLDSEQFF. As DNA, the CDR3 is TGTGCCAGCAGCTTAGACTCTGAGCAGTTCTTC.

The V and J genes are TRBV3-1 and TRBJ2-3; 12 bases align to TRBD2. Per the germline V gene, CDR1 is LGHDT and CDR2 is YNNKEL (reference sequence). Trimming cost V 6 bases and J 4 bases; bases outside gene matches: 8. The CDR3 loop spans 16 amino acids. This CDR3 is CASRHTSGGSADTQYF. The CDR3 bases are TGTGCCAGCAGACACACTAGCGGGGGGAGCGCAGATACGCAGTATTTT.

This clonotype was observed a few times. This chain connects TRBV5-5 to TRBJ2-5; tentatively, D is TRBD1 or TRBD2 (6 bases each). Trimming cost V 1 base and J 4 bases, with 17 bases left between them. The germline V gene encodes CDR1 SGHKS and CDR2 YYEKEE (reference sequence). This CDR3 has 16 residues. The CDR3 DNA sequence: TGTGCCAGCAGCTTGTGGGGGGCACGGGGGAGAGAGACCCAGTACTTC. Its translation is CASSLWGARGRETQYF. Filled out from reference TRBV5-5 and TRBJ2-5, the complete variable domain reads DAGVTQSPTHLIKTRGQQVTLRCSPISGHKSVSWYQQVLGQGPQFIFQYYEKEERGRGNFPDRFSARQFPNYSSELNVNALLLGDSALYLCASSLWGARGRETQYFGPGTRLLVL.